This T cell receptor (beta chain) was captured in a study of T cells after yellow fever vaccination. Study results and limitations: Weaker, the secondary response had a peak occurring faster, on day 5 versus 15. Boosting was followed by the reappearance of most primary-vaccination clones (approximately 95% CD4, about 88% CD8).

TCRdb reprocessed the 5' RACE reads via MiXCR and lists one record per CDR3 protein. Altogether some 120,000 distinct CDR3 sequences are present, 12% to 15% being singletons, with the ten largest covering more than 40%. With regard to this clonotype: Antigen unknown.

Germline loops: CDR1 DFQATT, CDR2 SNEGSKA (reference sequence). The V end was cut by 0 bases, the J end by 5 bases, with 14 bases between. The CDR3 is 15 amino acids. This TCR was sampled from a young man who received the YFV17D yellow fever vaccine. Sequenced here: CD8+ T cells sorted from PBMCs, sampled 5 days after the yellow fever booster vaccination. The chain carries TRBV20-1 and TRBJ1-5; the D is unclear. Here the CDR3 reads CSARDFRTDDQPQHF. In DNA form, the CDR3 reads TGCAGTGCTAGAGATTTTCGGACTGACGATCAGCCCCAGCATTTT.